This T cell receptor (beta chain) was identified during a study of human T cells and chemical hapten exposure. Study in general: Skin on the upper inner arm, 2 cm by 2 cm in size, was sensitized with 2% DPC. Study results and limitations: PT1 expanded TCR numbers rose with patch test score. Counts of TCRs above 1 in 1000 frequency stayed unchanged with DPC sensitization.

One entry per CDR3 protein, called by TCRdb with MiXCR from the RACE reads. Among 75,000 to 100,000 distinct CDR3 sequences, approximately 13% were seen once, and the ten largest hold roughly 2.1%. The CDR3 sequence is 18 residues long. CDR1 KGHSH and CDR2 LQKENI come from the germline V gene. Between the trimmed V and J ends, which lost 0 bases and 5 bases, there was a span of 20 bases. Time point: patch test 1, 2 weeks after DPC sensitization. Described treatment: therapeutic diphenylcyclopropenone sensitization with weekly scalp DPC. Prior to each patch test being applied, blood was drawn. This clonotype has ten or more counts. Its matching antigen is unknown.

The sequences come from whole blood, collected in connection with sensitization to the hapten diphenylcyclopropenone (DPC). The TCR originated in a woman aged 35 to 49 with alopecia areata. Some clones in this sample may be carry-over from other donors' samples. The chain links TRBV18 to TRBJ2-1, with D possibly TRBD2 on 5 matching bases. The CDR3 region is CASSPPSHIFIGNNEQFF. The CDR3 nucleotides read TGTGCCAGCTCACCACCGTCCCACATCTTCATCGGGAACAATGAGCAGTTCTTC. The full variable domain, with the rest looked up from reference TRBV18 and TRBJ2-1, is NAGVMQNPRHLVRRRGQEARLRCSPMKGHSHVYWYRQLPEEGLKFMVYLQKENIIDESGMPKERFSAEFPKEGPSILRIQQVVRGDSAAYFCASSPPSHIFIGNNEQFFGPGTRLTVL.